A single T cell receptor (beta chain) is shown here with its context. Its antigen is unknown. The data derive from a study of CD8 T cells in Susac syndrome. Study-level points and caveats: It was acknowledged in the study that its TCR sequencing and HLA analysis involved a relatively small number of individuals.

V was cut by 11 bases and J by 0 bases, with 17 bases left in between. CDR1 and CDR2 from the germline V gene are MNHEY and SMNVEV (reference sequence). This CDR3 comprises 14 residues. The RNA, about 0.45 to 1 ug, was put through reverse transcription using random hexamers. The method of amplification for TCR beta CDR3 was immunoSEQ multiplex PCR, covering 54 Vbeta and 13 Jbeta. One entry per CDR3 protein, called by TCRdb with MiXCR from the immunoSEQ multiplex PCR reads. The table records fewer than 150,000 distinct CDR3 sequences, more than 75% of them present only once. Blood CD8+ and CD4+ T cells underwent high-throughput TCR beta sequencing. Negative isolation was applied to CD8+ and CD4+ T cells, and FACS enrichment was applied to TEMRA cells.

V gene TRBV27 combines with J gene TRBJ2-7; the D gene is possibly TRBD2 (7 bases). Sequenced: CD8+ T cells from PBMCs. This TCR derives from a human donor with multiple sclerosis. CDR3 nucleotide sequence: TGTGCCGTCCAGGCGGGGGCCCCCTCCTACGAGCAGTACTTC. Its protein product is CAVQAGAPSYEQYF.